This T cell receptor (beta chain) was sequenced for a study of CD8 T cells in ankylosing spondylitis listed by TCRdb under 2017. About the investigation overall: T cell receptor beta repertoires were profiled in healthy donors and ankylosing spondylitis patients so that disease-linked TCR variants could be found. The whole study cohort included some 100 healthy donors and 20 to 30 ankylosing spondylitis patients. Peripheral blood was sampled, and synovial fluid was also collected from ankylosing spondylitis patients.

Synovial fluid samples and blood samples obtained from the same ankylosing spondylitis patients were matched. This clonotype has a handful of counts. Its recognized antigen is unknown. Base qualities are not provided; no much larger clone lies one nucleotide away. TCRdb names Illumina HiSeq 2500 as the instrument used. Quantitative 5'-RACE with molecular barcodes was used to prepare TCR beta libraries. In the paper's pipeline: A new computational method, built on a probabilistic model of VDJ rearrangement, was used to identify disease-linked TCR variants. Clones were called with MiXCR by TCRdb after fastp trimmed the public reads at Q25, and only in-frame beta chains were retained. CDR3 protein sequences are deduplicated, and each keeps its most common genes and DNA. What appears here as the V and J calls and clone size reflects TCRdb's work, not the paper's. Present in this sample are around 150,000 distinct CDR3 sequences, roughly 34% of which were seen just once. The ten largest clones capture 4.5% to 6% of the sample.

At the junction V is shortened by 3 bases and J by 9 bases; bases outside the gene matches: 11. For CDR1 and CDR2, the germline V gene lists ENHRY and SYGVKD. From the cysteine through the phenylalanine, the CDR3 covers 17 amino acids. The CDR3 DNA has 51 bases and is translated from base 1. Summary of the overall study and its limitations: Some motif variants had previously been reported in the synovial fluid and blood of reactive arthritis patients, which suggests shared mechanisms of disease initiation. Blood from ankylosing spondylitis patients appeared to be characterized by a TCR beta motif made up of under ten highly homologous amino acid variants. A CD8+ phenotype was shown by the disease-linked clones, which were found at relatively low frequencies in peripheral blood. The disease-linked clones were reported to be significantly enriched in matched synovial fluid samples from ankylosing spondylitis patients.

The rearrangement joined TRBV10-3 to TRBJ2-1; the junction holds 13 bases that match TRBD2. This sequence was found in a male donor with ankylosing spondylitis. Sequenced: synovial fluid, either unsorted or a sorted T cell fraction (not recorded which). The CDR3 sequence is CAISDRDRLAGGGEQFF. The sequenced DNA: TGTGCCATCAGTGACCGTGACCGACTAGCGGGGGGAGGTGAGCAGTTCTTC.